Below are 7 T cell receptor beta chains sequenced from a single sample in a study of T cells in Graves' hyperthyroidism and ophthalmopathy. Regions amplified from RNA transcripts were the TCR beta CDR3 regions. With the HTBI primer set, the TCR CDR3 went through a first round of RT-PCR. TCRdb reanalysed the multiplex PCR reads using MiXCR and keeps one entry per CDR3 protein. The sample has around 620,000 distinct CDR3 sequences, approximately 14% seen once. Sample: blood. The source of these receptors is a woman between 18 and 30 years old with Graves' ophthalmopathy.

This clonotype was recorded many times. This sequence joins TRBV2 and TRBJ2-3, with D possibly TRBD2 on 7 matching bases. Trimming stripped 8 bases from V and 1 base from J, with 19 bases between. This CDR3 is 16 amino acids long. The germline V gene encodes CDR1 SNHLY and CDR2 FYNNEI. The chain's CDR3 is CASWGAGAVGTDTQYF. CDR3 in DNA: TGTGCCAGCTGGGGGGCGGGAGCGGTGGGCACAGATACGCAGTATTTT.

This clonotype was recorded many times. The CDR3 sequence is CASTLDRGKAYNEQFF. DNA of the CDR3: TGTGCCAGCACCCTCGACAGGGGGAAAGCCTACAATGAGCAGTTCTTC. The chain is built from TRBV27 and TRBJ2-1, with 9 bases fitting TRBD1. J lost 2 bases, V lost 7 bases, and 9 bases had no gene match. Germline lookup yields CDR1 MNHEY and CDR2 SMNVEV (reference sequence). The CDR3 is 16 residues long.

The chain has TRBV5-4 and TRBJ2-1, with 9 nucleotides matching TRBD2. The CDR3 loop spans 14 amino acids. J lost 6 bases, V lost 2 bases, and 3 bases had no gene match. Germline V gene sequence: CDR1 SGHNT, CDR2 YYREEE (reference sequence). The CDR3 sequence is CASSFLAGSNEQFF. The CDR3 coding sequence is TGTGCCAGCAGCTTCCTAGCGGGAAGCAATGAGCAGTTCTTC.

The table lists this clonotype with a few counts. The chain links TRBV20-1 to TRBJ2-3; the match to TRBD2 covers 7 bases. V trimming: 1 base; J trimming: 1 base; junction bases outside the gene matches: 11. Germline assignment: CDR1 DFQATT and CDR2 SNEGSKA (reference sequence). There are 17 residues in the CDR3. The CDR3: CSARGGGSSSRTDTQYF. CDR3 bases: TGCAGTGCTAGAGGTGGCGGGAGCTCTTCTCGCACAGATACGCAGTATTTT.

In this sample, this clonotype turned up many times. The chain combines TRBV6-1 with TRBJ2-1; D unclear. This CDR3 comprises 11 residues. Germline V lookup: CDR1 MNHNS, CDR2 SASEGT. V lost 5 bases, J lost 11 bases, and 10 bases lay in between. CDR3 DNA: TGTGCCAGCAGTCAACATTTCAAGCAGTTCTTC. Its translation: CASSQHFKQFF.

This clonotype was counted a few times. The gene calls are TRBV7-2 and TRBJ1-3; 7 bases map to TRBD1. Germline values: CDR1 SGHTA, CDR2 FQGNSA. V shed 3 bases, J shed 0 bases, and the junction held 5 bases outside the gene matches. The CDR3 runs 16 residues. This chain's CDR3 is CASSFMAGGSGNTIYF. The CDR3 nucleotides read TGTGCCAGCAGCTTTATGGCAGGGGGCTCTGGAAACACCATATATTTT.

The chain joins TRBV12-3 or TRBV12-4 to TRBJ1-1; no clear D gene. V gave up 6 bases and J gave up 3 bases, with 8 bases separating them. CDR3 length: 12 residues. The CDR3 reads CASRFSDTEAFF. CDR3 bases: TGTGCCAGCAGATTTTCGGACACTGAAGCTTTCTTT.